The 9 T cell receptor beta chains given below trace back to one sample, sequenced in a study of cytomegalovirus exposure and HLA in healthy donors. The primer mix had 60 Vbeta and 13 Jbeta primers. Using immunoSEQ multiplex PCR, the repertoire was profiled, and TCRdb retains in-frame clones only, with some absent. The data contain roughly 120,000 clones, approximately 72% of them seen just once; the ten biggest clones take up 8.2%. Sequenced input: PBMCs. The receptors here all came from a middle-aged woman in good health and CMV-seropositive.

As to this clone: Other DNA sequences in the same sample also yield this CDR3. V gene TRBV6-5 combines with J gene TRBJ1-1; D not certain. The CDR3 has 12 residues. Trimming stripped 6 bases from V and 3 bases from J, with 8 bases between. CDR1 is MNHEY, CDR2 SVGAGI, per germline. CDR3 coding DNA: TGTGCCAGCAGCCGATCGGACACTGAAGCTTTCTTT. Its protein product is CASSRSDTEAFF.

The V call is TRBV18, the J call TRBJ1-1; weak D call: TRBD1 (5 bases). V gave up 3 bases and J gave up 9 bases, with 17 bases separating them. Germline CDR1 reads KGHSH; CDR2 reads LQKENI. The CDR3 is 14 amino acids. The CDR3 loop is CASSPASRQSKAFF. Here the CDR3 DNA reads TGTGCCAGCTCACCGGCTTCAAGACAGTCCAAAGCTTTCTTT.

The CDR3, as DNA: TGCGCCAGCAGCCAAGAAGGGCGGGTGAACACTGAAGCTTTCTTT. Its protein product is CASSQEGRVNTEAFF. The chain joins TRBV4-1 to TRBJ1-1; no definite D call. V shed 0 bases and J shed 0 bases, with 8 bases lying between them. The length of the CDR3 is 15 residues. Per the germline V gene, CDR1 is MGHRA and CDR2 is YSYEKL.

The chain links TRBV5-5 to TRBJ2-3; tentative D call: TRBD2 (5 bases). The CDR3 spans 16 residues. CDR1 is SGHKS, CDR2 YYEKEE, per germline (reference sequence). V lost 0 bases, J lost 0 bases, and 11 bases lay in between. The CDR3 DNA reads as TGTGCCAGCAGCTTGGCCTTAGCGACCAGCACAGATACGCAGTATTTT. Translating it yields CASSLALATSTDTQYF.

The table lists this clone with a few counts. The rearrangement joins TRBV5-1 to TRBJ1-2; D uncertain. The V gene's germline CDR1 is SGHRS and CDR2 YFSETQ. V gave up 4 bases and J gave up 3 bases, with 13 bases separating them. This CDR3 has 14 amino acids. CDR3 loop: CASSHGSPDYGYTF. CDR3 sequence (DNA): TGCGCCAGCAGCCACGGGAGCCCTGACTATGGCTACACCTTC.

The chain couples TRBV2 to TRBJ1-5, with 7 nucleotides matching TRBD1. Germline V gene data show CDR1 as SNHLY and CDR2 as FYNNEI. The J segment lost 5 bases and the V segment lost 6 bases, leaving 4 bases of the junction unmatched. The CDR3 totals 13 residues. The CDR3 nucleotides read TGTGCCAGCAGCAACAGGGGAGATCAGCCCCAGCATTTT. It yields the protein CASSNRGDQPQHF.

This clone was detected only once. V and J are TRBV18 and TRBJ1-1, with TRBD1 matching over 8 bases. Germline V gene data show CDR1 as KGHSH and CDR2 as LQKENI. The CDR3 is 14 residues long. V dropped 3 bases and J dropped 4; count of bases not matched to a gene: 4. The CDR3 DNA reads TGTGCCAGCTCACCCCGGACAGGGTTCACTGAAGCTTTCTTT. Translating gives CASSPRTGFTEAFF.

The CDR3 DNA reads as TGTGCCAGCAGCCCGTCGAGAGGCGCCGACTATGGCTACACCTTC. As protein: CASSPSRGADYGYTF. V is TRBV7-2 and J is TRBJ1-2; D is uncertain. V dropped 5 bases and J dropped 3 bases, with 16 bases sitting between them. Germline CDR1 and CDR2: SGHTA and FQGNSA. The CDR3 covers 15 residues.

The rearrangement joins TRBV2 to TRBJ2-1; 8 bases agree with TRBD2. V shed 8 bases and J 3 bases; nucleotides not matched to a gene: 6. This CDR3 spans 14 amino acids. Germline CDR1 reads SNHLY; CDR2 reads FYNNEI. The CDR3 here is CASGLAGFYNEQFF. As DNA, the CDR3 is TGTGCCAGCGGACTAGCAGGGTTCTACAATGAGCAGTTCTTC.